These T cell receptor beta chains were read from a single sample in a study of T cells in tuberculosis. TCRdb's table, derived via immunoSEQ multiplex PCR, lists solely in-frame clones and lacks some. This sample has 20,000 to 25,000 clones, with around 97% found just once. The sequenced sample consisted of PBMCs. The receptors come from a donor aged 10-35 years with latent tuberculosis or without tuberculosis infection. CDR3s include the opening cysteine and the closing phenylalanine or tryptophan. The D gene is left open where the match is weak. A row's size may be missing; if present it is once, few, many or a size class.

D	J	V	size	CDR3	DNA
.	TRBJ1-1	TRBV27	.	CASSLIPGLNTEAFF	TGTGCCAGCAGTTTAATTCCGGGATTGAACACTGAAGCTTTCTTT
.	TRBJ1-1	TRBV7-8	once	CASSQTGNTEAFF	TGTGCCAGCAGCCAGACAGGGAACACTGAAGCTTTCTTT
.	TRBJ2-7	TRBV30	.	CAWRRQSYEQYF	TGTGCCTGGAGACGACAATCCTACGAGCAGTACTTC
TRBD1	TRBJ1-5	TRBV18	.	CASSPGTAIANQPQHF	TGTGCCAGCTCCCCCGGGACAGCGATCGCCAATCAGCCCCAGCATTTT
.	TRBJ2-1	TRBV30	.	CAWSVRRTYNEQFF	TGTGCCTGGAGTGTGCGGAGAACCTACAATGAGCAGTTCTTC
.	TRBJ2-1	TRBV5-1	.	CASSFSQLAATYNEQFF	TGCGCCAGCAGCTTTTCCCAATTAGCGGCGACCTACAATGAGCAGTTCTTC
TRBD1	TRBJ1-3	TRBV14	.	CASSPYEGTGGNTIYF	TGTGCCAGCAGCCCATACGAAGGGACAGGTGGAAACACCATATATTTT
TRBD1	TRBJ1-1	TRBV27	.	CASSLRTRNTGTGISTEAFF	TGTGCCAGCAGTTTACGTACCCGAAATACCGGGACAGGGATTTCTACTGAAGCTTTCTTT
.	TRBJ1-2	TRBV2	.	CASSEWGGGNGYTF	TGTGCCAGCAGTGAATGGGGGGGCGGCAATGGCTACACCTTC
TRBD1	TRBJ1-3	TRBV5-1	.	CASSQGQGGTIYF	TGCGCCAGCAGTCAAGGACAGGGGGGCACCATATATTTT
TRBD2	TRBJ2-3	TRBV6-1	.	CASSDLGGGLTDTQYF	TGTGCCAGCAGTGACTTGGGGGGGGGACTCACAGATACGCAGTATTTT
TRBD1	TRBJ1-1	TRBV5-8	.	CASSWGTAFSPDEAFF	TGTGCCAGCAGCTGGGGGACAGCCTTTAGCCCGGATGAAGCTTTCTTT
.	TRBJ1-1	TRBV19	.	CASSVTRGNTEAFF	TGTGCCAGTAGTGTGACCAGGGGGAACACTGAAGCTTTCTTT
TRBD2	TRBJ2-7	TRBV5-1	.	CASSLVPAGGDPYEQYF	TGCGCCAGCAGCTTGGTACCTGCGGGAGGGGACCCCTACGAGCAGTACTTC
.	TRBJ2-1	TRBV15	.	CATSRRGIYNEQFF	TGTGCCACCAGCAGACGGGGAATCTACAATGAGCAGTTCTTC
.	TRBJ1-5	TRBV10-3	once	CAISDSVGNQPQHF	TGTGCCATCAGTGACAGTGTTGGCAATCAGCCCCAGCATTTT
.	TRBJ1-2	TRBV11-2	.	CASSPGIYGYTF	TGTGCCAGCAGCCCCGGGATCTATGGCTACACCTTC
TRBD2	TRBJ2-7	TRBV7-2	.	CASSLASGGEQYF	TGTGCCAGCAGCTTAGCTAGCGGGGGCGAGCAGTACTTC
TRBD1	TRBJ2-2	TRBV9	.	CASSASSLTGGNTGELFF	TGTGCCAGCAGCGCCTCCTCCTTGACAGGGGGCAACACCGGGGAGCTGTTTTTT
.	TRBJ2-7	TRBV7-9	.	CASSLGGGAYEQYF	TGTGCCAGCAGCTTAGGGGGAGGTGCCTACGAGCAGTACTTC
TRBD2	TRBJ2-7	TRBV5-6	once	CASSGGLEEGYEQYF	TGTGCCAGCAGCGGGGGACTAGAAGAGGGCTACGAGCAGTACTTC
.	TRBJ1-2	TRBV18	.	CASSPTRDYGYTF	TGTGCCAGCTCGCCAACCAGGGACTATGGCTACACCTTC
TRBD1	TRBJ2-7	TRBV7-6	.	CASSGFFRGQYEQYF	TGTGCCAGCAGCGGGTTCTTCAGGGGGCAATACGAGCAGTACTTC
.	TRBJ1-1	TRBV9	.	CASSAGQFTNTEAFF	TGTGCCAGCAGCGCCGGACAGTTCACGAACACTGAAGCTTTCTTT
.	TRBJ1-1	TRBV27	.	CASSYRGDTEAFF	TGTGCCAGCAGCTACCGGGGGGACACTGAAGCTTTCTTT
TRBD2	TRBJ2-7	TRBV30	.	CAWSSASGYEQYF	TGTGCCTGGAGTAGTGCTAGCGGGTACGAGCAGTACTTC
.	TRBJ2-7	TRBV27	.	CASSMPGREQYF	TGTGCCAGCAGTATGCCAGGGCGCGAGCAGTACTTC
TRBD1	TRBJ1-2	TRBV15	.	CATRGTGVVYGYTF	TGTGCCACCAGAGGGACAGGGGTCGTCTATGGCTACACCTTC
TRBD1	TRBJ1-2	TRBV4-1	once	CASSRTGGNHVEGYTF	TGCGCCAGCAGCCGGACAGGGGGCAACCATGTGGAGGGCTACACCTTC
.	TRBJ2-5	TRBV6-1	.	CASSASGWETQYF	TGTGCCAGCAGCGCCTCAGGGTGGGAGACCCAGTACTTC
.	TRBJ1-2	TRBV30	.	CAWRREGVSGYTF	TGTGCCTGGAGGCGGGAGGGGGTTAGTGGCTACACCTTC
.	TRBJ1-5	TRBV27	.	CASSLIREPQHF	TGTGCCAGCAGTTTGATCAGGGAGCCCCAGCATTTT
.	TRBJ1-1	TRBV9	.	CASSRTQGKGTEAFF	TGTGCCAGCAGCCGCACACAGGGCAAGGGCACTGAAGCTTTCTTT
.	TRBJ1-1	TRBV25-1	.	CASSEAENTEAFF	TGTGCCAGCAGTGAAGCAGAAAACACTGAAGCTTTCTTT
.	TRBJ2-3	TRBV18	once	CASSPPAGATDTQYF	TGTGCCAGCTCACCTCCGGCGGGGGCGACAGATACGCAGTATTTT
.	TRBJ1-3	TRBV25-1	.	CASSEGQDSGNTIYF	TGTGCCAGCAGTGAAGGCCAGGACTCTGGAAACACCATATATTTT
.	TRBJ1-5	TRBV2	once	CASRATGEGNQPQHF	TGTGCCAGCAGGGCGACCGGAGAGGGCAATCAGCCCCAGCATTTT
.	TRBJ2-1	TRBV6-7	.	CASSKVGVEQFF	TGTGCCAGCAGTAAAGTTGGAGTTGAGCAGTTCTTC
TRBD1	TRBJ2-7	TRBV5-6	.	CASSEPGQLDSYEQYF	TGTGCCAGCAGCGAACCGGGACAGTTAGACTCCTACGAGCAGTACTTC
TRBD1	TRBJ2-1	TRBV5-1	.	CASSDQGAGNEQFF	TGCGCCAGCAGCGACCAGGGGGCCGGCAATGAGCAGTTCTTC